A selection of T cell receptor beta chains follows, all from one sample in a study of graft-versus-host responses after intestinal transplantation. Sequenced by immunoSEQ multiplex PCR; TCRdb stores in-frame clones only, minus some. The sample includes approximately 11,000 clones, roughly 31% of them seen just once. The material was alloreactive CD4+ T cells from a mixed lymphocyte reaction culture, obtained before transplantation. These receptors all stem from a human patient who was an organ donor for intestinal transplantation. Each CDR3 is given with its conserved first and last residue.

j_gene	v_gene	CDR3aa
TRBJ2-2	TRBV4-3	CASTGTGWNTGELFF
TRBJ1-4	TRBV27	CARGTGVGKLFF
TRBJ1-1	TRBV5-1	CASSLSGLQDTEAFF
TRBJ2-2	TRBV19	CASSTRGAGWTGELFF
TRBJ2-2	TRBV5-6	CASSWTGVNGELFF
TRBJ2-5	TRBV7-2	CASSPSVTGPCYF
TRBJ2-1	TRBV10-3	CAISRGGLRNEQFF
TRBJ1-1	TRBV7-2	CASSWSLNTEAFF
TRBJ2-5	TRBV19	CASSIRLAGGLETQYF
TRBJ2-7	TRBV6-5	CASSYGMGRAYEQYF
TRBJ2-5	TRBV2	CASSDLVVAGANGGETQYF
TRBJ1-5	TRBV4-3	CASSQGTAGANQPQHF
TRBJ2-2	TRBV7-3	CASSSGASYTGELFF
TRBJ2-1	TRBV7-9	CASSLGFSTGPNNEQFF
TRBJ2-2	TRBV4-1	CASSQPGQDITGELFF
TRBJ1-5	TRBV28	CASTQGGESQPQHF
TRBJ1-1	TRBV4-2	CASSLGAGSNTEAFF
TRBJ1-2	TRBV28	CASSTVQGKLFHGYTF
TRBJ2-5	TRBV9	CASSVAGGLQETQYF
TRBJ2-2	TRBV27	CASKSRTATGELFF